This TCR beta chain was recorded in a study of blood T cell repertoires in COVID-19. In the study overall: PBMCs, B-cell-depleted T cells, or T cells provided the cDNA or gDNA that made up the material.

Recruitment covered under 25 US areas and drew participants whose ages spanned 18 to 89 years. The CDR3 is 17 residues long. The germline gives CDR1 SGHVS, CDR2 FNYEAQ. V dropped 4 bases and J dropped 0; count of bases not matched to a gene: 1. In the original processing: Counts of nucleated cells, estimated from reference gene primer amplification, were obtained. Using immunoSEQ multiplex PCR, the repertoire was profiled, and TCRdb retains in-frame clones only, with some absent. The V and J calls and clone size are taken from that table; D and trimming were inferred from the DNA. Of 250,000 to 300,000 clones in the sample, approximately 90% were seen once.

J is TRBJ2-1 and V is TRBV7-6; 15 bases are a match to TRBD2. Sequencing was carried out using PBMCs or T cells enriched from blood (not recorded which). The receptor's source is a human donor in a cohort exposed to, infected with or recovered from COVID-19 (not recorded which). The donor label of this sample is uncertain. The CDR3 is CASSWTSGGASYNEQFF. The CDR3 DNA sequence: TGTGCCAGCAGCTGGACTAGCGGGGGGGCCTCCTACAATGAGCAGTTCTTC.